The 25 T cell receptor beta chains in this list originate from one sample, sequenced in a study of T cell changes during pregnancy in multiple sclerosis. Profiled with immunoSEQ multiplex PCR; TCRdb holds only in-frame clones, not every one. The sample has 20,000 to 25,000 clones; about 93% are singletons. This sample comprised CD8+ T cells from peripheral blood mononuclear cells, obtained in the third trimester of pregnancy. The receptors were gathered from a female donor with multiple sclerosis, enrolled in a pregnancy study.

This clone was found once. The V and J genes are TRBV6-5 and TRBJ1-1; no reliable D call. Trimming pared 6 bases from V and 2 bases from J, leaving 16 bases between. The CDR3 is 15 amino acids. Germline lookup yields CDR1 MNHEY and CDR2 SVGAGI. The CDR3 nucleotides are TGTGCCAGCAGGATCTATACGGGAGCTAACACTGAAGCTTTCTTT. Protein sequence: CASRIYTGANTEAFF.

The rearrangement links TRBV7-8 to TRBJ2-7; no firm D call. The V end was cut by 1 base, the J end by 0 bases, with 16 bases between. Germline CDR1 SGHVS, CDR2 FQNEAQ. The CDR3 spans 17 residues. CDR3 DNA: TGTGCCAGCAGCTTAGTGACCACAGCCCCCGGCTCCTACGAGCAGTACTTC. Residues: CASSLVTTAPGSYEQYF.

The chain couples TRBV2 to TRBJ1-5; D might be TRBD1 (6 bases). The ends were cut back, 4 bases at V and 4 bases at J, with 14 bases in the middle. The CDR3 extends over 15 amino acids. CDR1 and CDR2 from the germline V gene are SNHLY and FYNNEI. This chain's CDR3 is CASSAGAWGNQPQHF. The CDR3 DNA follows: TGTGCCAGCAGTGCAGGGGCATGGGGAAATCAGCCCCAGCATTTT.

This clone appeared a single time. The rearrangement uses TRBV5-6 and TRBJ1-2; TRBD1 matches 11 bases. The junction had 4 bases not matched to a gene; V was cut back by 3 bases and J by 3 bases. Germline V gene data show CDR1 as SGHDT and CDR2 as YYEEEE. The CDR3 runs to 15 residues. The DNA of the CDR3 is TGTGCCAGCAGCTACAGGACAGGGGGCCACTATGGCTACACCTTC. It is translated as CASSYRTGGHYGYTF.

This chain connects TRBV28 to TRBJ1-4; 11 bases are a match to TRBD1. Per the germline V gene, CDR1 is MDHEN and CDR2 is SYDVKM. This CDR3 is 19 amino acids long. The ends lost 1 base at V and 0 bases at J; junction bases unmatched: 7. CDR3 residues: CASSLFGTGGYATNEKLFF. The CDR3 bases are TGTGCCAGCAGTTTATTTGGGACAGGGGGGTATGCAACTAATGAAAAACTGTTTTTT.

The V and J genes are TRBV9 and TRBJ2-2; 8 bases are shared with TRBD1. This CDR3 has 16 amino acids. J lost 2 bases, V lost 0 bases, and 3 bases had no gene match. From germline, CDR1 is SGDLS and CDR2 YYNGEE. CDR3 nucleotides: TGTGCCAGCAGCGTAGGAGGGACAGGAAACACCGGGGAGCTGTTTTTT. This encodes CASSVGGTGNTGELFF.

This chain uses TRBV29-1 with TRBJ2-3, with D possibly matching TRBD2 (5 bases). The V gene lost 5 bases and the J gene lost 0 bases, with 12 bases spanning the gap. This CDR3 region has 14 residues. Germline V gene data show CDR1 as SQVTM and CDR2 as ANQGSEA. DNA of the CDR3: TGCAGCGTTTGGATGTGGACTAGCACAGATACGCAGTATTTT. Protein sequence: CSVWMWTSTDTQYF.

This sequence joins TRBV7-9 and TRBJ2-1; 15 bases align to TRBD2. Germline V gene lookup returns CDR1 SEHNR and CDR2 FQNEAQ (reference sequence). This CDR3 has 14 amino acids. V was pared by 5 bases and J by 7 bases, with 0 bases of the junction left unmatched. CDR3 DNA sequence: TGTGCCAGCAGCGGGACTAGCGGGAGGAATGAGCAGTTCTTC. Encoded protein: CASSGTSGRNEQFF. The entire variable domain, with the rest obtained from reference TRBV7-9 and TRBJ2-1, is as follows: DTGVSQNPRHKITKRGQNVTFRCDPISEHNRLYWYRQTLGQGPEFLTYFQNEAQLEKSRLLSDRFSAERPKGSFSTLEIQRTEQGDSAMYLCASSGTSGRNEQFFGPGTRLTVL.

The CDR3 nucleotides are TGTGCCAGCAGTCAGAATATCCTCACCGGGGAGCTGTTTTTT. Protein sequence: CASSQNILTGELFF. The genes are TRBV6-5 and TRBJ2-2; the D is unclear. Germline V lookup: CDR1 MNHEY, CDR2 SVGAGI. The CDR3 runs to 14 residues. V dropped 5 bases and J dropped 4 bases, with 11 bases sitting between them.

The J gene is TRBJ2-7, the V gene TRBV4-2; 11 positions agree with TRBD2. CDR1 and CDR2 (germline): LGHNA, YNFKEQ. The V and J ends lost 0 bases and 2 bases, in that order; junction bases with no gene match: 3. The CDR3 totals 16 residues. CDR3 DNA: TGTGCCAGCAGCCAAGAGAAACTAGCGGGAGCCTACGAGCAGTACTTC. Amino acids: CASSQEKLAGAYEQYF.

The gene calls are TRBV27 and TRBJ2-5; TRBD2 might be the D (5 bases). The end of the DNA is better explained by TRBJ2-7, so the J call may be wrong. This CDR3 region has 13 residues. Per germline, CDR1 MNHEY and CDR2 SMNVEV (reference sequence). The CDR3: CASSFFGVDEQYF. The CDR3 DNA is TGTGCCAGCAGTTTCTTCGGGGTAGACGAGCAGTACTTC.

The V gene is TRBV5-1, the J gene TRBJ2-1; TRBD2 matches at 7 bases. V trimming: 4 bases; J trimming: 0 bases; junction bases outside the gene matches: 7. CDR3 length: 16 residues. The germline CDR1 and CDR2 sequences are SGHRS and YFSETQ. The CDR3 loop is CASSLPTGGSYNEQFF. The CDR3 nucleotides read TGCGCCAGCAGCCTCCCGACGGGGGGCTCCTACAATGAGCAGTTCTTC.

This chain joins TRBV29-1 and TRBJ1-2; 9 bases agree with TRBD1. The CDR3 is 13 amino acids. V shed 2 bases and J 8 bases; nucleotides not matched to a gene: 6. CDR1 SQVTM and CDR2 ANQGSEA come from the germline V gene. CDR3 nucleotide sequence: TGCAGCGTTGAAAAGACAGGGGGAGTCGGCTACACCTTC. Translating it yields CSVEKTGGVGYTF.

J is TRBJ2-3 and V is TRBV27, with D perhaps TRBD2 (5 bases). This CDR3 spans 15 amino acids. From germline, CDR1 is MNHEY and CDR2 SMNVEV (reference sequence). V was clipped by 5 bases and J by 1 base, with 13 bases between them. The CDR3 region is CASSPRYSGTDTQYF. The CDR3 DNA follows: TGTGCCAGCAGTCCTCGCTATAGCGGCACAGATACGCAGTATTTT.

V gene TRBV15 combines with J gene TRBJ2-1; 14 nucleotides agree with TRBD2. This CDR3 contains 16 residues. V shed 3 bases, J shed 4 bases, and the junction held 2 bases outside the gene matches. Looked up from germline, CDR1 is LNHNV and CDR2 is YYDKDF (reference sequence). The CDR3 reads CATSSGTSGSYNEQFF. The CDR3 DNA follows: TGTGCCACCAGCAGCGGGACTAGCGGGAGTTACAATGAGCAGTTCTTC.

This CDR3 is CASSFGTGGNSPLHF. As DNA, the CDR3 is TGTGCCAGCAGCTTCGGGACAGGGGGCAATTCACCCCTCCACTTT. The chain has TRBV11-2 and TRBJ1-6, with TRBD1 matching over 12 bases. CDR1 and CDR2 from the germline V gene are SGHAT and FQNNGV. V trimming: 3 bases; J trimming: 7 bases; junction bases outside the gene matches: 1. The length of the CDR3 is 15 residues.

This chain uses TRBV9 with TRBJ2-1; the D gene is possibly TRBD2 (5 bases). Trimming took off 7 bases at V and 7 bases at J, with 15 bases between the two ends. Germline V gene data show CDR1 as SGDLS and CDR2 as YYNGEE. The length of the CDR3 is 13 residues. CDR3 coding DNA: TGTGCCAGCGGCGGCGGAGCGGCTAATGAGCAGTTCTTC. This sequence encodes CASGGGAANEQFF.

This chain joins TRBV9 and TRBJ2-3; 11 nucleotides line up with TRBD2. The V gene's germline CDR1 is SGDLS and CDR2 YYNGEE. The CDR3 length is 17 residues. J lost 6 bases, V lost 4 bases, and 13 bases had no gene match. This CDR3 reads CASSIPLAGGPGDTQYF. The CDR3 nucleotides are TGTGCCAGCAGCATCCCCTTAGCGGGGGGGCCAGGTGATACGCAGTATTTT. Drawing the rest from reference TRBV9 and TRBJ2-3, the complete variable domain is DSGVTQTPKHLITATGQRVTLRCSPRSGDLSVYWYQQSLDQGLQFLIQYYNGEERAKGNILERFSAQQFPDLHSELNLSSLELGDSALYFCASSIPLAGGPGDTQYFGPGTRLTVL.

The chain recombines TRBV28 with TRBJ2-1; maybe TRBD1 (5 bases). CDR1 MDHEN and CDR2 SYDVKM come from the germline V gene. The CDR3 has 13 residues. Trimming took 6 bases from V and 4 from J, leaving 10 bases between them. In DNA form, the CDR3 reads TGTGCCAGCAGCAAGACAGTGTACAATGAGCAGTTCTTC. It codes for CASSKTVYNEQFF.

The CDR3 DNA is TGTGCCAGCAGCCAAGATCCCGCGAGTAATTCACCCCTCCACTTT. It is translated as CASSQDPASNSPLHF. The rearrangement links TRBV4-2 to TRBJ1-6; D is uncertain. The germline gives CDR1 LGHNA, CDR2 YNFKEQ. Trimming shortened V by 0 bases and J by 6 bases, and 9 bases separated the two germline ends. This CDR3 comprises 15 residues.

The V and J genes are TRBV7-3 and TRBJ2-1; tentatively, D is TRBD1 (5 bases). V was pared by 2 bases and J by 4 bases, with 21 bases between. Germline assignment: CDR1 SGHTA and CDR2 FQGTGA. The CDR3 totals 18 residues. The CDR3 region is CASSLWFMGQGYYNEQFF. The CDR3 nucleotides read TGTGCCAGCAGCTTATGGTTTATGGGGCAGGGATATTACAATGAGCAGTTCTTC.

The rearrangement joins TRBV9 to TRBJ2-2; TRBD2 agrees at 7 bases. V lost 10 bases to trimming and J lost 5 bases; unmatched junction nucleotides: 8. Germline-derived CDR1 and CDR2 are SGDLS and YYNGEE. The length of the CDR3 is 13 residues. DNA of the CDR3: TGTGCCCGAGGGCGGGAGACGACCGGGGAGCTGTTTTTT. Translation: CARGRETTGELFF.

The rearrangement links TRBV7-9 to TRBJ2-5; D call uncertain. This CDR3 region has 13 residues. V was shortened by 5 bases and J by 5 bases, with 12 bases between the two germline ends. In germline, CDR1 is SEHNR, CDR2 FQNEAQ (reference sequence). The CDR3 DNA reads TGTGCCAGCAGCCACCCTGAGCTGGAGACCCAGTACTTC. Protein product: CASSHPELETQYF.

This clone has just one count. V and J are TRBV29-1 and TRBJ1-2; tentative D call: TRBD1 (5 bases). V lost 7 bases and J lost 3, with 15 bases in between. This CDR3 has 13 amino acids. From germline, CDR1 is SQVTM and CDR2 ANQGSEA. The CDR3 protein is CSATGRQDYGYTF. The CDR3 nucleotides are TGCAGCGCAACAGGTCGCCAAGACTATGGCTACACCTTC.

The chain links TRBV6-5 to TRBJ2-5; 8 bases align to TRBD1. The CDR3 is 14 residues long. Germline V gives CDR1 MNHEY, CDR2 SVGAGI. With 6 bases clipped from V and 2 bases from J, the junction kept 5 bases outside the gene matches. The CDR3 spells CASSVTGGQETQYF. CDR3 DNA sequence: TGTGCCAGCAGCGTTACAGGGGGACAAGAGACCCAGTACTTC.